Following are 7 T cell receptor beta chains from one sample sequenced in a study of post-analysis software for immune sequencing data (dated by TCRdb to between 2014 and 2017). For these receptors, no antigen is known. The library was made by PCR. The instrument was an Illumina HiSeq 2500. To reduce PCR and sequencing biases, unique molecular identifiers were built into the TCR beta cDNA libraries. TCRdb took the public reads, trimmed them with fastp at Q25, ran MiXCR for clone calling and kept in-frame beta chains. Each entry merges the rows of one CDR3 protein and shows their most common DNA and genes. The sample table contains about 820,000 distinct CDR3 sequences; only one count was recorded for about 53% of them. The ten top clones hold over 4% of the sample. Summary of the overall study and its limitations: Significantly higher frequencies in patients than in controls were found for a few TRBV segments, including TRBV5-6, TRBV5-1 and TRBV20-1.

Specimen: blood. The receptor set was obtained from a girl under 18 with multiple sclerosis.

The chain joins TRBV2 to TRBJ2-7, with TRBD1 matching over 7 bases. Looked up from germline, CDR1 is SNHLY and CDR2 is FYNNEI. The trim removed 5 bases at V and 0 bases at J, leaving 10 bases unmatched. The CDR3 has 16 residues. The CDR3 DNA is TGTGCCAGCAGTTCTTCCGCACAGGGGACCTCCTACGAGCAGTACTTC. It is translated as CASSSSAQGTSYEQYF.

The chain has TRBV20-1 and TRBJ2-5; a weak D match, TRBD2 (6 bases). Germline V gives CDR1 DFQATT, CDR2 SNEGSKA (reference sequence). The CDR3 totals 13 residues. Trimming took 3 bases from V and 4 from J, leaving 12 bases between them. This CDR3 reads CSASLTSPETQYF. The CDR3 DNA is TGCAGTGCTAGCCTTACTAGCCCAGAGACCCAGTACTTC.

This clonotype was seen a handful of times. This rearrangement joins TRBV9 to TRBJ2-7, with D possibly being TRBD2 (5 bases). Deletions cut 2 bases from V and 0 bases from J, with 6 bases between. The CDR3 runs to 13 residues. CDR1 and CDR2 (germline): SGDLS, YYNGEE. CDR3 amino acids: CASSVAGSYEQYF. CDR3 sequence (DNA): TGTGCCAGCAGCGTCGCGGGCTCCTACGAGCAGTACTTC.

V gene TRBV5-1 combines with J gene TRBJ2-7; 14 bases are a match to TRBD2. Germline V gene lookup returns CDR1 SGHRS and CDR2 YFSETQ. There are 16 residues in the CDR3. V trimming: 0 bases; J trimming: 5 bases; junction bases outside the gene matches: 4. CDR3 sequence (DNA): TGCGCCAGCAGCTTGGAGGGACTAGCGGGAGTGAACGAGCAGTACTTC. It specifies CASSLEGLAGVNEQYF.

Notes on this clonotype: Germline is not matched at one junction end, which may reflect a read error. This chain joins TRBV2 and TRBJ2-7; perhaps TRBD2 as D (5 bases). CDR1 SNHLY and CDR2 FYNNEI come from the germline V gene. The length of the CDR3 is 12 residues. The CDR3 loop is CASSERTGEQYF. The CDR3 DNA sequence: TGTGCTAGCAGTGAACGGACTGGAGAGCAGTACTTC.

J is TRBJ1-1 and V is TRBV29-1; the D gene is possibly TRBD1 (5 bases). V was trimmed by 1 base and J by 11 bases, leaving 17 bases between them. CDR3 length equals 13 residues. Germline CDR1 SQVTM, CDR2 ANQGSEA. CDR3 bases: TGCAGCGTTGAAGGAACGGGGCCTATGGGGGCTTTCTTT. As protein: CSVEGTGPMGAFF.

V is TRBV11-2 and J is TRBJ2-7, with TRBD1 matching over 7 bases. Looked up from germline, CDR1 is SGHAT and CDR2 is FQNNGV. This CDR3 comprises 15 residues. J lost 4 bases, V lost 6 bases, and 12 bases had no gene match. The CDR3: CASSPSGRGMYEQYF. DNA of the CDR3: TGTGCCAGCAGTCCATCCGGCAGGGGGATGTACGAGCAGTACTTC.